This T cell receptor (beta chain) emerged from a study of shared clonotypes between healthy human individuals. Study-wide findings and caveats: Sampling covered nothing but blood. Tissue TCR repertoires likely differ from those found in blood.

This clone came up a few times. Its antigen is undetermined. It was across several immunoSEQ plates that each subset's genomic DNA was evenly split. Profiling relied on immunoSEQ multiplex PCR, and the TCRdb table lists in-frame clones only, not all of them. In the table there are about 2.3 million clones, just under 95% of which are singletons. Looked up from germline, CDR1 is MNHNY and CDR2 is SVGAGI (reference sequence). CDR3 size: 12 residues. HIV-negative, healthy adults without recent acute infections or vaccinations were the donors. CD4+ cells were split into CD45RA+ naive and CD45RA-negative memory subsets.

The sequence was obtained from a man younger than 35 in good health. Some clones in this sample may be carry-over from other donors' samples. The J gene is TRBJ1-2, the V gene TRBV6-6, with TRBD1 identical over 8 bases. The sequencing sample was made of naive CD4+ T cells from PBMCs. Subset indicated: CD45RA+ positively selected. CDR3 residues: CASGQGGDGYTF. DNA of the CDR3: TGTGCTTCCGGACAGGGTGGTGATGGCTACACCTTC.